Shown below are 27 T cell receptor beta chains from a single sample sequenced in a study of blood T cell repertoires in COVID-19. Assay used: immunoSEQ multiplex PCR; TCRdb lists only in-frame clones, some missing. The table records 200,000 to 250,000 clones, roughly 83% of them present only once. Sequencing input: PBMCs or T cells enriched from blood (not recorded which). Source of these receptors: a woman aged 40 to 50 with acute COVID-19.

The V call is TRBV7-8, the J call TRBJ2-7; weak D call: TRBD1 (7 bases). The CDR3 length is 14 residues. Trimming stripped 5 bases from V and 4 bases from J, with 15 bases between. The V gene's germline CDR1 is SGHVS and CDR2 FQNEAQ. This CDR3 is CASSERAGGYEQYF. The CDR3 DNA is TGTGCCAGCAGCGAAAGGGCAGGGGGGTACGAGCAGTACTTC.

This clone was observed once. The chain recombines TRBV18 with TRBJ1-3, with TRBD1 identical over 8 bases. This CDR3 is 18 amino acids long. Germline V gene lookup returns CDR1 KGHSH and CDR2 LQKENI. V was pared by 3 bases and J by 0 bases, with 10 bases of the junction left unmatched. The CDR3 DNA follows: TGTGCCAGCTCACCCCCCAACAGGGGGACTTACTCTGGAAACACCATATATTTT. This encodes CASSPPNRGTYSGNTIYF.

The CDR3 nucleotides read TGCAGCGTTCTTTCAGGGGGACAACCCTACGAGCAGTACTTC. Translating it yields CSVLSGGQPYEQYF. The rearrangement joins TRBV29-1 to TRBJ2-7; TRBD1 matches at 7 bases. CDR3 length equals 14 residues. J gave up 2 bases and V 5 bases, and 9 bases lay outside the gene matches. Germline V gene sequence: CDR1 SQVTM, CDR2 ANQGSEA.

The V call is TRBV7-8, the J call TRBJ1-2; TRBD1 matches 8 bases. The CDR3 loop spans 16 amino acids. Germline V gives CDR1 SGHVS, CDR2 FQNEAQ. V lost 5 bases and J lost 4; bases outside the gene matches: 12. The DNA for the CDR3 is TGTGCCAGCAGCCCCTACCCCCCGACAGGGGCCTATGGCTACACCTTC. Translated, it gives CASSPYPPTGAYGYTF.

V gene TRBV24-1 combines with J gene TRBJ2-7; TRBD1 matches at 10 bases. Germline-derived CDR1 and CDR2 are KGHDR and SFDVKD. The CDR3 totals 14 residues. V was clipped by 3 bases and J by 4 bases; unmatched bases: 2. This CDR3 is CATSDPGQGYEQYF. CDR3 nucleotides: TGTGCCACCAGTGATCCGGGACAGGGGTACGAGCAGTACTTC.

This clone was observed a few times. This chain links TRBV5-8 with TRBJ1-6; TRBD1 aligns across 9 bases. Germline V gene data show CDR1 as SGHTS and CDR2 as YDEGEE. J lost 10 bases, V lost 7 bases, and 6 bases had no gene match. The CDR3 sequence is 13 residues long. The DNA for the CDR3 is TGTGCCAGCGGACAGGGGCCCGGATCACCCCTCCACTTT. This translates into CASGQGPGSPLHF.

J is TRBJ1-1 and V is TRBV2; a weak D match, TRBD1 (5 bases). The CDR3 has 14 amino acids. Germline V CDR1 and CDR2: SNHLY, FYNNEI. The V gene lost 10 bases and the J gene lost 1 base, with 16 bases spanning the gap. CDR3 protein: CATKGLTGNTEAFF. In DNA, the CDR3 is TGTGCCACCAAGGGTCTAACAGGGAACACTGAAGCTTTCTTT.

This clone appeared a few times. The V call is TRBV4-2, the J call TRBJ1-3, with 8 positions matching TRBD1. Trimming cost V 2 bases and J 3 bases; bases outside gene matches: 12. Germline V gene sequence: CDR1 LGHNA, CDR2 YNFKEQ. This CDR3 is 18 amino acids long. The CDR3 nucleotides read TGTGCCAGCAGCCAATTCGAAAGGCAGGGGGCGCTTGGAAACACCATATATTTT. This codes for CASSQFERQGALGNTIYF.

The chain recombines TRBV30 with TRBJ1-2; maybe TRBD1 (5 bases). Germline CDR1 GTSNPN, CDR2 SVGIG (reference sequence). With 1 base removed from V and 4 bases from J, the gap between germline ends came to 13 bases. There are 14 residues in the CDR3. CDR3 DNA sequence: TGTGCCTGGAGTGGCACGACAGTGGGCTATGGCTACACCTTC. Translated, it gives CAWSGTTVGYGYTF.

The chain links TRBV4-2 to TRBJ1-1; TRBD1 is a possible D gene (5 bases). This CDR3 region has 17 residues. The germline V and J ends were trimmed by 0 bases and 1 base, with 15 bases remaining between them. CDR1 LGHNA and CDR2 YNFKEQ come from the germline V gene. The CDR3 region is CASSQDRWRGANTEAFF. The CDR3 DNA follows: TGTGCCAGCAGCCAAGATCGATGGCGGGGCGCGAACACTGAAGCTTTCTTT.

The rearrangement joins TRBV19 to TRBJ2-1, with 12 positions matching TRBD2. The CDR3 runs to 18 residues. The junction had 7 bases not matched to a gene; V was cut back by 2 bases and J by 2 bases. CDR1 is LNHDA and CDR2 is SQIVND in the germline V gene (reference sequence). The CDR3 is CASSIRAPSGRAYNEQFF. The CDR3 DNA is TGTGCCAGTAGTATAAGGGCCCCTAGCGGGAGGGCCTACAATGAGCAGTTCTTC. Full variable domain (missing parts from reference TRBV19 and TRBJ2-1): DGGITQSPKYLFRKEGQNVTLSCEQNLNHDAMYWYRQDPGQGLRLIYYSQIVNDFQKGDIAEGYSVSREKKESFPLTVTSAQKNPTAFYLCASSIRAPSGRAYNEQFFGPGTRLTVL.

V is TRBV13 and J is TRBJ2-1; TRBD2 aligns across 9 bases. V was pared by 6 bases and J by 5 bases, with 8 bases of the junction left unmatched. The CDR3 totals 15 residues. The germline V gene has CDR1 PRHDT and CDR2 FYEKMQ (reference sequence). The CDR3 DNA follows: TGTGCCAGCAGTTACGCTAGCGGGGTTAACAATGAGCAGTTCTTC. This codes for CASSYASGVNNEQFF.

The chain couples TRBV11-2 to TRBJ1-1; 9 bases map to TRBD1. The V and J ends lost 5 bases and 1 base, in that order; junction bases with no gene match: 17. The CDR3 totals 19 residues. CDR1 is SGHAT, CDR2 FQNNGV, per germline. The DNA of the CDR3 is TGTGCCAGCAGCCCGAGGACAGGGGAAGAGCTAAAAGAGAACACTGAAGCTTTCTTT. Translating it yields CASSPRTGEELKENTEAFF.

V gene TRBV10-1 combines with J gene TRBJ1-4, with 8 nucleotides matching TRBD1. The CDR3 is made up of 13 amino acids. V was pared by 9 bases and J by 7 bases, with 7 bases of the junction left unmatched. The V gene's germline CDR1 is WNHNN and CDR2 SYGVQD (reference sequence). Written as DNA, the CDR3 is TGCGCCAGTTACCGGGGACAGGCTGAAAAACTGTTTTTT. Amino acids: CASYRGQAEKLFF.

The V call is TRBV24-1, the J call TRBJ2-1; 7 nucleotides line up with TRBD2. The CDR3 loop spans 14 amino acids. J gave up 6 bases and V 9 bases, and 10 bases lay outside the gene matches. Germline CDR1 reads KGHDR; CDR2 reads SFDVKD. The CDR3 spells CATSGRAGLNEQFF. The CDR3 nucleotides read TGTGCCACCTCAGGGAGGGCAGGACTCAATGAGCAGTTCTTC.

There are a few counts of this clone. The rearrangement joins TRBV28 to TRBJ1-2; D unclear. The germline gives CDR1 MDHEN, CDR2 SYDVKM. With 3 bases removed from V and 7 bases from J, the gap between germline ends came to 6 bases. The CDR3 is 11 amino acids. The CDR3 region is CASSLVSGYTF. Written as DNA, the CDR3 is TGTGCCAGCAGTTTGGTTAGTGGCTACACCTTC.

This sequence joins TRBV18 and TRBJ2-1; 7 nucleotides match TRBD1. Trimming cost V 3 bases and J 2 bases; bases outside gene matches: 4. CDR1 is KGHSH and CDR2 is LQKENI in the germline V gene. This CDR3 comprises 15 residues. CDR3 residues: CASSPQGEAYNEQFF. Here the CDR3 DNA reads TGTGCCAGCTCACCTCAGGGGGAAGCCTACAATGAGCAGTTCTTC.

CDR3 loop: CATSEAGVMYTGELFF. CDR3 nucleotide sequence: TGTGCCACCAGTGAGGCGGGAGTAATGTACACCGGGGAGCTGTTTTTT. The chain employs TRBV24-1 and TRBJ2-2, with 7 bases matching TRBD2. CDR3 size: 16 residues. Per the germline V gene, CDR1 is KGHDR and CDR2 is SFDVKD. The V segment lost 4 bases and the J segment 3 bases; nucleotides outside the gene matches: 7.

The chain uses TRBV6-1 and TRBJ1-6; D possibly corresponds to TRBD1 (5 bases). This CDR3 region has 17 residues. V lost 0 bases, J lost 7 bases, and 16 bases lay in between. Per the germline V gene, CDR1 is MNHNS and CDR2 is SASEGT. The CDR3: CASSEAQFGQGNSPLHF. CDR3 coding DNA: TGTGCCAGCAGTGAAGCGCAGTTTGGGCAGGGCAATTCACCCCTCCACTTT.

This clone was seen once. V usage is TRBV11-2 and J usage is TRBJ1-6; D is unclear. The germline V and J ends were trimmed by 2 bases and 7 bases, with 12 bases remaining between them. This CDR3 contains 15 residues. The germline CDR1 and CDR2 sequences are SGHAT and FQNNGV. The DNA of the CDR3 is TGTGCCAGCAGCTTATCTAGGAGTGGAAATTCACCCCTCCACTTT. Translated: CASSLSRSGNSPLHF.

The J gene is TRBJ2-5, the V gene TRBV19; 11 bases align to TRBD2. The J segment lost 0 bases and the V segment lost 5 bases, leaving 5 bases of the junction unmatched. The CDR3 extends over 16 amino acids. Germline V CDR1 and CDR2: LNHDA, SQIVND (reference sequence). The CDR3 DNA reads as TGTGCCAGTAGTTTGGGACTAGCGGCGTACCAAGAGACCCAGTACTTC. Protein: CASSLGLAAYQETQYF.

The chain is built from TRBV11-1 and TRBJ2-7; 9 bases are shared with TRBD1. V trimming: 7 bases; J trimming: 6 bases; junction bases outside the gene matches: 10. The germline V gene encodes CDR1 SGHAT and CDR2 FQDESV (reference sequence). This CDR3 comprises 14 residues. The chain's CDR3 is CASKRGTGSGEQYF. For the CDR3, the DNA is TGTGCCAGCAAGAGGGGGACAGGGTCTGGCGAGCAGTACTTC.

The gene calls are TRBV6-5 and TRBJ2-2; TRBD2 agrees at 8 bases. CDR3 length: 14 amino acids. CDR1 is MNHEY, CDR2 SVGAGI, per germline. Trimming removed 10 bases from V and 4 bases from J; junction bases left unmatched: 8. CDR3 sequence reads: CAIRAGGTTGELFF. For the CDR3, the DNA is TGTGCCATCCGGGCGGGGGGAACCACCGGGGAGCTGTTTTTT.

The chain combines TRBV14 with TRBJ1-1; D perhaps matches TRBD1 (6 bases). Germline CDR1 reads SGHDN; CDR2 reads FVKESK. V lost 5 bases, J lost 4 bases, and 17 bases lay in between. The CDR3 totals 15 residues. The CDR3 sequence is CASSSEGGRVTEAFF. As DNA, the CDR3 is TGTGCCAGCAGCTCAGAGGGGGGGCGAGTCACTGAAGCTTTCTTT.

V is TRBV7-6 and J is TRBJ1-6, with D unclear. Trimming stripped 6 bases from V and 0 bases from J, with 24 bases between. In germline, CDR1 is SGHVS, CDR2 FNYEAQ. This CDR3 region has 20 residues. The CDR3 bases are TGTGCCAGCAGTCCTAGTCCCCCCATTGCCTCGAGCTCCTATAATTCACCCCTCCACTTT. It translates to CASSPSPPIASSSYNSPLHF.

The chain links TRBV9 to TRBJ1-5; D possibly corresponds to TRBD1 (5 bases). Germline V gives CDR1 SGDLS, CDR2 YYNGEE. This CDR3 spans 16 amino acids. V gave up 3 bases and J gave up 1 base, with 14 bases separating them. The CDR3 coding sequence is TGTGCCAGCAGCGAAGGTACAGGAGGGAGCAATCAGCCCCAGCATTTT. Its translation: CASSEGTGGSNQPQHF. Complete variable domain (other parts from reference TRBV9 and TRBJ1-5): DSGVTQTPKHLITATGQRVTLRCSPRSGDLSVYWYQQSLDQGLQFLIQYYNGEERAKGNILERFSAQQFPDLHSELNLSSLELGDSALYFCASSEGTGGSNQPQHFGDGTRLSIL.

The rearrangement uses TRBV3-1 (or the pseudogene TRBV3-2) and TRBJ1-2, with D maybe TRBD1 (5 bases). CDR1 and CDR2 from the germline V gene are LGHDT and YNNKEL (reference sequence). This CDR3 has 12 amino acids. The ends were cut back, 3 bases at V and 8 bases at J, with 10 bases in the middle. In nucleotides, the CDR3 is TGTGCCAGCAGCCACGGGGGAGGCGGCTACACCTTC. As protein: CASSHGGGGYTF.